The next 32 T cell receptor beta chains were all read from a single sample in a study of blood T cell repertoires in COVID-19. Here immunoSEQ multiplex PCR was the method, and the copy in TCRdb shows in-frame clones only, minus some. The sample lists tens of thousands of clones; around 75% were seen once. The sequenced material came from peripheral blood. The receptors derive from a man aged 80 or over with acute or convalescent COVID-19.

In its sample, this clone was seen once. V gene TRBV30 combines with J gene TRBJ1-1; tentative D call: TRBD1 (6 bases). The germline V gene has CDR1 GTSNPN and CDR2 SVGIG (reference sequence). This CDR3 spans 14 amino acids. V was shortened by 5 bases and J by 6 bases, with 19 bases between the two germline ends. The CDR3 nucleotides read TGTGCCTGGGCGTGGGAGGGGGTTAGTTCTGAAGCTTTCTTT. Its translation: CAWAWEGVSSEAFF. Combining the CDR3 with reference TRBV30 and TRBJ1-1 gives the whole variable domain SQTIHQWPATLVQPVGSPLSLECTVEGTSNPNLYWYRQAAGRGLQLLFYSVGIGQISSEVPQNLSASRPQDRQFILSSKKLLLSDSGFYLCAWAWEGVSSEAFFGQGTRLTVV.

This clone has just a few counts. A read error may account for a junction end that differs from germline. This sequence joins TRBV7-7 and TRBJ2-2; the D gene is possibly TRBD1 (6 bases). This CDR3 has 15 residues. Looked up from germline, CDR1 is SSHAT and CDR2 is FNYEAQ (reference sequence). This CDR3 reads CASSPDSFPTGELFF. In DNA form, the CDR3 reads TGTGCTAGCAGCCCGGACAGTTTTCCCACCGGGGAGCTGTTTTTT. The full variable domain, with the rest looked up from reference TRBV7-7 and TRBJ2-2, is GAGVSQSPRYKVTKRGQDVTLRCDPISSHATLYWYQQALGQGPEFLTYFNYEAQPDKSGLPSDRFSAERPEGSISTLTIQRTEQRDSAMYRCASSPDSFPTGELFFGEGSRLTVL.

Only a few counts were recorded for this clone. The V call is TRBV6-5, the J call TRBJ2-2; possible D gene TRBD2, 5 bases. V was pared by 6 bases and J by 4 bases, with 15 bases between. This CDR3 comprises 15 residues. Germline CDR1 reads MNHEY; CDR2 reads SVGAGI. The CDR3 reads CASSLEAVVTGELFF. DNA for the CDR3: TGTGCCAGCAGCCTTGAAGCGGTTGTCACCGGGGAGCTGTTTTTT.

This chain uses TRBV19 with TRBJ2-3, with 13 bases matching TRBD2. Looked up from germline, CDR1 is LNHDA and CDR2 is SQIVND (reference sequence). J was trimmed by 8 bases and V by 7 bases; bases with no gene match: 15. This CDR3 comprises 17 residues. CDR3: CASTLTPRTSGSVTQYF. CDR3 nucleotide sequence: TGTGCCAGTACCCTGACACCGAGGACTAGCGGGAGTGTTACGCAGTATTTT.

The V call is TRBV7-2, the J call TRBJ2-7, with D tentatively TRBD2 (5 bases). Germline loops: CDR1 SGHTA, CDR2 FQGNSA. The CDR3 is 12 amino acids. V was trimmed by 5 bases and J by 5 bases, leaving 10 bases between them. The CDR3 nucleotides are TGTGCCAGCAGCCTTACTAGAAACGAGCAGTACTTC. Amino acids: CASSLTRNEQYF.

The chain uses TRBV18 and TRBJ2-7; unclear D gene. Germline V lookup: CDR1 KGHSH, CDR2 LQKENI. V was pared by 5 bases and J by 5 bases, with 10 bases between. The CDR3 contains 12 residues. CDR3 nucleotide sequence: TGTGCCAGCTCAACCTCTAGGAACGAGCAGTACTTC. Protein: CASSTSRNEQYF.

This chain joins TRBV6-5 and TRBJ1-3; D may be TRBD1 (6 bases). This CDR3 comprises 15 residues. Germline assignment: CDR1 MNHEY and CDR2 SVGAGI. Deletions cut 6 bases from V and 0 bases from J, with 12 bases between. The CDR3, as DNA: TGTGCCAGCAGCCCCGGGGGGGCCTCTGGAAACACCATATATTTT. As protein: CASSPGGASGNTIYF.

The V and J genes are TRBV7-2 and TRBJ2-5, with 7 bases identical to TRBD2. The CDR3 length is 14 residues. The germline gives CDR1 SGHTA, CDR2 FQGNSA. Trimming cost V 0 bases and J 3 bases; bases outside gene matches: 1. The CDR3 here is CASSLAGTKETQYF. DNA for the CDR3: TGTGCCAGCAGCTTAGCTGGGACTAAAGAGACCCAGTACTTC.

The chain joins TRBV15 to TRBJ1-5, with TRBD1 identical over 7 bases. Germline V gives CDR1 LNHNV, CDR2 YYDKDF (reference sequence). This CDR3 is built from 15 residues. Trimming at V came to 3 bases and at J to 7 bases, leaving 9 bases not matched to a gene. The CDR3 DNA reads TGTGCCACCAGCAGTGAAAGACAGGGATGGCAGCCCCAGCATTTT. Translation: CATSSERQGWQPQHF. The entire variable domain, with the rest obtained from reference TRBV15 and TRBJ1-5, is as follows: DAMVIQNPRYQVTQFGKPVTLSCSQTLNHNVMYWYQQKSSQAPKLLFHYYDKDFNNEADTPDNFQSRRPNTSFCFLDIRSPGLGDTAMYLCATSSERQGWQPQHFGDGTRLSIL.

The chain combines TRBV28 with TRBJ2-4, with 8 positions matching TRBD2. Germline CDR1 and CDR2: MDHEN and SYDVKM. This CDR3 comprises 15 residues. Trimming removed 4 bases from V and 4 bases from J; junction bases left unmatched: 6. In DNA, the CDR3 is TGTGCCAGCAGTTCCGGGGGGGCGCGGAAAAACATTCAGTACTTC. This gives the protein CASSSGGARKNIQYF.

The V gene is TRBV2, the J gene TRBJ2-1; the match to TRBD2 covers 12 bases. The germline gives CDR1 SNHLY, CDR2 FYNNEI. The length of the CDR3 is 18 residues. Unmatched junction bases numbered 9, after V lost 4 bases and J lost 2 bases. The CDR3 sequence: CASSARAGLAGPYNEQFF. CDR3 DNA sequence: TGTGCCAGCAGTGCGAGGGCTGGACTAGCGGGACCCTACAATGAGCAGTTCTTC.

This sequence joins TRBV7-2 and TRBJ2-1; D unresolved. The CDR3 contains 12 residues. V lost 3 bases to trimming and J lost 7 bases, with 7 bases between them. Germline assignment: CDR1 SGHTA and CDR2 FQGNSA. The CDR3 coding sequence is TGTGCCAGCAGCTTTCGGTGGAATGAGCAGTTCTTC. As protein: CASSFRWNEQFF.

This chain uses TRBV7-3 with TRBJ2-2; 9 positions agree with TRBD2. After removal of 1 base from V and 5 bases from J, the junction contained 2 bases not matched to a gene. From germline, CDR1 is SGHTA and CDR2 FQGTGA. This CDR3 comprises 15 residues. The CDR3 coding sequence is TGTGCCAGCAGCTTAAAAGCGGGAGGAACCGGGGAGCTGTTTTTT. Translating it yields CASSLKAGGTGELFF. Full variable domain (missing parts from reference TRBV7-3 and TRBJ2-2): GAGVSQTPSNKVTEKGKYVELRCDPISGHTALYWYRQSLGQGPEFLIYFQGTGAADDSGLPNDRFFAVRPEGSVSTLKIQRTERGDSAVYLCASSLKAGGTGELFFGEGSRLTVL.

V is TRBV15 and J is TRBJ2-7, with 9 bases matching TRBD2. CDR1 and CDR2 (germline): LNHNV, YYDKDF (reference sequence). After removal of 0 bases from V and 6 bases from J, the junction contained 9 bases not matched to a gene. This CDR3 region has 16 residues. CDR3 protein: CATSRDRGGRAIEQYF. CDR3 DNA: TGTGCCACCAGCAGAGATCGTGGCGGGAGGGCAATCGAGCAGTACTTC.

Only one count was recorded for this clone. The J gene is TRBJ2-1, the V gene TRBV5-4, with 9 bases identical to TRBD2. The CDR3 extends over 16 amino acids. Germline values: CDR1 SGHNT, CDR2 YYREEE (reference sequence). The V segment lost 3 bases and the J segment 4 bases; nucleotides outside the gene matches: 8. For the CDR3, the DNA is TGTGCCAGCAGCTGGGGGTGGCTAGCGGGGTACAATGAGCAGTTCTTC. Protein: CASSWGWLAGYNEQFF.

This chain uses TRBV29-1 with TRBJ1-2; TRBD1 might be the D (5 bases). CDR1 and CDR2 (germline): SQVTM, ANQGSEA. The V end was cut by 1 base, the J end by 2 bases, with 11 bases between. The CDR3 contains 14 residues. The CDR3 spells CSVEGQGSNYGYTF. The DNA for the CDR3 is TGCAGCGTTGAAGGGCAGGGATCCAACTATGGCTACACCTTC.

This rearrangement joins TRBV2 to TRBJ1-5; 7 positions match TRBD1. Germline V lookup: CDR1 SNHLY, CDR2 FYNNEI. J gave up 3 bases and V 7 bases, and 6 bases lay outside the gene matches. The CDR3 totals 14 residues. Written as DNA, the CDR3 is TGTGCCAGCAATAGACAGGGATTCAATCAGCCCCAGCATTTT. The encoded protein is CASNRQGFNQPQHF.

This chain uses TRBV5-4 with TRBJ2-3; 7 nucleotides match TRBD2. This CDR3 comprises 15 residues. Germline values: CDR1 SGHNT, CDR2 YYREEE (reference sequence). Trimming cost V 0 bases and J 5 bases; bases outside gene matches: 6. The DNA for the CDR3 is TGTGCCAGCAGCTTGGTCACGGGAGGTCGAGATACGCAGTATTTT. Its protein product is CASSLVTGGRDTQYF.

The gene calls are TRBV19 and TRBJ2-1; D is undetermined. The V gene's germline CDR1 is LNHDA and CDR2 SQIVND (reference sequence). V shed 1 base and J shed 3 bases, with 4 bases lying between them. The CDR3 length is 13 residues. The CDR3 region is CASSIGVYNEQFF. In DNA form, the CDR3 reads TGTGCCAGTAGTATAGGAGTCTACAATGAGCAGTTCTTC.

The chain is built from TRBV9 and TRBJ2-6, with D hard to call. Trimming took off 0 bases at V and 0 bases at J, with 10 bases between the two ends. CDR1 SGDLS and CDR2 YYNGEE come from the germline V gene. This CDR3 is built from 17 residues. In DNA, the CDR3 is TGTGCCAGCAGCGTAGACAGTTTCTCCTCTGGGGCCAACGTCCTGACTTTC. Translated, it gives CASSVDSFSSGANVLTF.

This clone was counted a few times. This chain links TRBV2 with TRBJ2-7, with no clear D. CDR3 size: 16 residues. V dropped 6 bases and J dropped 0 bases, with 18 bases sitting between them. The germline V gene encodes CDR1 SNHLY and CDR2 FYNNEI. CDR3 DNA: TGTGCCAGCAGAGACTTCCTACCGCCGAGCTCCTACGAGCAGTACTTC. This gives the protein CASRDFLPPSSYEQYF.

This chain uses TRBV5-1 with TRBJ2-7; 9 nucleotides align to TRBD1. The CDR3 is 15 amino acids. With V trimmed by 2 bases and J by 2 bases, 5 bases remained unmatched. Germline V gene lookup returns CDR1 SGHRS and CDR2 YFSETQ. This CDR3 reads CASSFGQGTAYEQYF. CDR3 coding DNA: TGCGCCAGCAGCTTCGGACAGGGGACAGCCTACGAGCAGTACTTC.

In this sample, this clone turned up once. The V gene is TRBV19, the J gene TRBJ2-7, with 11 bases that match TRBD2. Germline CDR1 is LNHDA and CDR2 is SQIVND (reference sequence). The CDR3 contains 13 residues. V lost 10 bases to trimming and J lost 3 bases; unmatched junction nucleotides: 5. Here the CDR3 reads CATSGTSGYEQYF. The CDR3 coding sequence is TGTGCCACCTCCGGGACTAGCGGCTACGAGCAGTACTTC.

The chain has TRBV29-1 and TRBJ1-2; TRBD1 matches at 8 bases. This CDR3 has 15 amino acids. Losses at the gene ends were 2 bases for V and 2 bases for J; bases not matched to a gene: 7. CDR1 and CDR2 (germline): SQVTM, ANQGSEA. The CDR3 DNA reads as TGCAGCGTTGAAATGTCAGGGGGCTTGAACTATGGCTACACCTTC. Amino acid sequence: CSVEMSGGLNYGYTF.

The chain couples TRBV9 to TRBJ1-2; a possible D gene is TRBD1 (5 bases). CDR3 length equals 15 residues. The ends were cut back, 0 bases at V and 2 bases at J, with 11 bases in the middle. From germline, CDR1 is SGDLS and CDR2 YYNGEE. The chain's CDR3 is CASSVDGTGNYGYTF. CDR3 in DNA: TGTGCCAGCAGCGTAGACGGGACTGGCAACTATGGCTACACCTTC.

Here the CDR3 reads CASSISNLNTGELFF. The CDR3, as DNA: TGTGCCAGTAGTATTAGCAATTTGAACACCGGGGAGCTGTTTTTT. V usage is TRBV19 and J usage is TRBJ2-2; D is undetermined. Trimming removed 3 bases at V and 1 base at J, with 9 bases between. CDR1 is LNHDA, CDR2 SQIVND, per germline (reference sequence). This CDR3 comprises 15 residues. Full variable domain (remainder filled in from reference TRBV19 and TRBJ2-2): DGGITQSPKYLFRKEGQNVTLSCEQNLNHDAMYWYRQDPGQGLRLIYYSQIVNDFQKGDIAEGYSVSREKKESFPLTVTSAQKNPTAFYLCASSISNLNTGELFFGEGSRLTVL.

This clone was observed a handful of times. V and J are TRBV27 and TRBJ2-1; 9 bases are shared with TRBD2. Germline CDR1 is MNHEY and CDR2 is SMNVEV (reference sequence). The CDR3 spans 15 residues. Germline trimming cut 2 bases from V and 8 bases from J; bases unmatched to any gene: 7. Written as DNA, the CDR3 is TGTGCCAGCAGTTTAAGGGCGGGAGGGCCCTATGAGCAGTTCTTC. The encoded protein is CASSLRAGGPYEQFF.

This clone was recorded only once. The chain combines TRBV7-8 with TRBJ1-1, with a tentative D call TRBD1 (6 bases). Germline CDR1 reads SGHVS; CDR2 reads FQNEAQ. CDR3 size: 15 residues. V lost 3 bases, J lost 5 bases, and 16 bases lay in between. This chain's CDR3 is CASSLVQGRRTEAFF. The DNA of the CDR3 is TGTGCCAGCAGCTTGGTTCAGGGGCGAAGAACTGAAGCTTTCTTT.

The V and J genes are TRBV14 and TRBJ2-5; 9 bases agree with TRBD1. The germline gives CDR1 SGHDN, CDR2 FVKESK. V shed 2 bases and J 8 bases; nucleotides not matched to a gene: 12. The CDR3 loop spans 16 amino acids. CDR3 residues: CASSQQRQGGKRTQYF. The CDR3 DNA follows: TGTGCCAGCAGCCAACAAAGACAGGGGGGCAAGAGAACCCAGTACTTC.

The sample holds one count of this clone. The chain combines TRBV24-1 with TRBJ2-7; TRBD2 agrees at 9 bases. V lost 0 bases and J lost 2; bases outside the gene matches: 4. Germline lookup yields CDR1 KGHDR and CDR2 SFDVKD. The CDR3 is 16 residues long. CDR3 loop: CATSDLGSGSPYEQYF. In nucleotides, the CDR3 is TGTGCCACCAGTGATTTGGGTAGCGGGAGCCCCTACGAGCAGTACTTC.

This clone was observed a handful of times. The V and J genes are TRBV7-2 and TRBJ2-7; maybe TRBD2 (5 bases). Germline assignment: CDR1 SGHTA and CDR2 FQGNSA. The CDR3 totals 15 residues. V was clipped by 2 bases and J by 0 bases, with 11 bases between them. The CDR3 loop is CASSLSSLSSYEQYF. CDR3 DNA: TGTGCCAGCAGCTTATCTAGCTTAAGCTCCTACGAGCAGTACTTC.

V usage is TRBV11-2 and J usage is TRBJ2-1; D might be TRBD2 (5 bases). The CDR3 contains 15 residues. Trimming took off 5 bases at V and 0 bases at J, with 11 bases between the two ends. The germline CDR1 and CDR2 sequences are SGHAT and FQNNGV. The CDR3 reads CASSPPAGSYNEQFF. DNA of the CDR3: TGTGCCAGCAGCCCCCCGGCGGGCTCCTACAATGAGCAGTTCTTC.